Listed here is a single T cell receptor beta chain. Living in 24 US areas, the participants were between roughly 18 and 90 years of age. Cohort allocation depended upon clinical history that participants reported. This entry is derived from a study of blood T cell repertoires in COVID-19. Across the whole study: COVID-19 samples collected from the United States, Italy and Spain covered acute and convalescent phases.

Germline values: CDR1 MNHEY, CDR2 SVGAGI. V was trimmed by 5 bases and J by 0 bases, leaving 11 bases between them. This CDR3 has 15 residues. Clones were read by immunoSEQ multiplex PCR, and TCRdb kept only the in-frame ones, dropping some. The table lists around 240,000 clones, 85% to 90% of them singletons, with about 1% in the top ten. Material for sequencing was PBMCs or T cells enriched from blood (not recorded which). This clonotype originated in a man aged 45-65 years who had been exposed to COVID-19. V usage is TRBV6-5 and J usage is TRBJ2-1; possibly TRBD2 for D (6 bases). For the CDR3, the DNA is TGTGCCAGCAGTCCCGGGACTTTCTCCTACAATGAGCAGTTCTTC. Its translation: CASSPGTFSYNEQFF.